The T cell receptor beta chain under discussion was sequenced for a study of shared clonotypes between healthy human individuals. Whole-study context: The cohort comprised a couple of women and a few men. Their ages spanned 18 to 49 years. Study findings and constraints: Only blood was sampled; tissue repertoires likely differ.

Genomic DNA, for the unsorted samples, came from tens of millions of PBMCs. The assay was carried out at the deep level. Libraries were prepared by immunoSEQ multiplex PCR; TCRdb keeps only in-frame clonotypes and omits some of them. Among roughly 500,000 clones, around 79% were seen once, and the ten largest hold around 14%. A remark on this clone: Its antigen is still unknown.

The CDR3 sequence is 18 residues long. Germline-derived CDR1 and CDR2 are SGHRS and YFSETQ. V shed 4 bases and J 4 bases; nucleotides not matched to a gene: 14. Sample: PBMCs. The V and J genes are TRBV5-1 and TRBJ2-3; TRBD2 matches 11 bases. The receptor's source is a woman in her 40s in good health. Some clones in this sample may be carry-over from other donors' samples. CDR3 DNA: TGCGCCAGCAGCCGTCAGGGTACGACTAGCGGGACATCAGATACGCAGTATTTT. It is translated as CASSRQGTTSGTSDTQYF.